These T cell receptor beta chains were read from a single sample in a study of tumor-infiltrating lymphocytes in primary liver carcinoma. TCRdb redid the calling of the multiplex PCR reads with MiXCR, one entry per CDR3 protein. The sample records 90,000 to 150,000 distinct CDR3 sequences, approximately 71% being singletons. The source material was tumor-adjacent normal liver tissue. The receptors shown here come from a woman in her sixties with primary liver carcinoma and hepatitis B virus infection. Each CDR3 is given with its conserved first and last residue. D genes are given only for firm matches. Expanded clones are given a class, and other clones once, few, many or no size at all.

>-|TRBD2|TRBV11-2|TRBJ2-7
TGCGCCAGCAGTTTAGAGAGCGGGAGTCTGAGTGAGCAGTACTTC
CASSLESGSLSEQYF
>-|-|TRBV5-1|TRBJ2-7
TGCGCCAGCAGCCTCTTGGGGGGTTTGGGACAGTACTTC
CASSLLGGLGQYF
>-|-|TRBV4-2|TRBJ2-5
TGTGCCAGCAGCTCAGAAGGGGGGGATACCCAATACTTC
CASSSEGGDTQYF
>-|TRBD2|TRBV4-2|TRBJ2-2
TGTGCCAGGAGCCGGGGGCGGGAGGCAATCGGGGAGCTGTTTTTT
CARSRGREAIGELFF
>-|-|TRBV10-2|TRBJ2-2
TGCGCCAGCAGTGAAGACTACACCGGGGAGCTGCATTTT
CASSEDYTGELHF
>few|-|TRBV19|TRBJ2-1
TGTGCCAGTAGTCCCCGGCGGAATGAGCAGTTCTTC
CASSPRRNEQFF
>-|-|TRBV6-2/TRBV6-3|TRBJ2-1
TGTGCCAGCACTACGATCGGGACGACGTACAATGAGCAGTTCTTC
CASTTIGTTYNEQFF
>-|-|TRBV11-2|TRBJ2-3
TGTGCCAGCAGCATGGGGGGAGGATCGGCAGATACGCAGTATTTT
CASSMGGGSADTQYF
>-|-|TRBV11-1|TRBJ2-5
TGTACCAGCAGCTTAAGATTGGACGCCTCACTAGATACCCAGTACTTC
CTSSLRLDASLDTQYF
>-|TRBD2|TRBV7-9|TRBJ2-3
TGTACCAGCAGCTTAAGCTCGGGGGGTAGCACAGATACGCAGTATTTT
CTSSLSSGGSTDTQYF